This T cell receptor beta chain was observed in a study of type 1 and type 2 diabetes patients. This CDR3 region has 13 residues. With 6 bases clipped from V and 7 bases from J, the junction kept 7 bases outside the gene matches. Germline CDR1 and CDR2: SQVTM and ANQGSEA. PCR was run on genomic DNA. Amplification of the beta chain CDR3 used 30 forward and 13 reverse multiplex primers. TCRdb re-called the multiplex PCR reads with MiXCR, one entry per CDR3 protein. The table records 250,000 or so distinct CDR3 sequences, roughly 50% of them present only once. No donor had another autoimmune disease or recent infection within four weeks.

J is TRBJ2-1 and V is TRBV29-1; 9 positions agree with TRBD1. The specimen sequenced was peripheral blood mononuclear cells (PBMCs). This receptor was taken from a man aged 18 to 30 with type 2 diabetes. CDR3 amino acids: CSVGDRASNEQFF. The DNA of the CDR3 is TGCAGCGTGGGGGACAGGGCTAGTAATGAGCAGTTCTTC.